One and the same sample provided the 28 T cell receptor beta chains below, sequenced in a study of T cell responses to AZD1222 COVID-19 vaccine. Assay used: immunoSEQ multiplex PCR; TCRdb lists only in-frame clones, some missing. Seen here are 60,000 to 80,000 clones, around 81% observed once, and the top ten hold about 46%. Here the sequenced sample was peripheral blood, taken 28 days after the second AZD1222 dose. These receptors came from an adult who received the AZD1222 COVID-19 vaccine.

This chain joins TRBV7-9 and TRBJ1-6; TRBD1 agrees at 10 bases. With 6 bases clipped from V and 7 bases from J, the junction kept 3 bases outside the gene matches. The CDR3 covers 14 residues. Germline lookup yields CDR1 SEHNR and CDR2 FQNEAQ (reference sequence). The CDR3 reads CASRGTGENSPLHF. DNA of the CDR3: TGTGCCAGCAGGGGGACAGGGGAAAATTCACCCCTCCACTTT.

The DNA for the CDR3 is TGTGCCAGCAGAACTACAGGGGTAGGGTCAGATACGCAGTATTTT. The encoded protein is CASRTTGVGSDTQYF. This chain links TRBV6-6 with TRBJ2-3; 7 bases agree with TRBD1. The germline gives CDR1 MNHNY, CDR2 SVGAGI (reference sequence). CDR3 size: 15 residues. Trimming removed 6 bases from V and 4 bases from J; junction bases left unmatched: 10.

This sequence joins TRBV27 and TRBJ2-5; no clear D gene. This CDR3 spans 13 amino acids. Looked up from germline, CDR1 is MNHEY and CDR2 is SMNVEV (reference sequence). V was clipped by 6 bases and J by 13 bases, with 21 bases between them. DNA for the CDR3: TGTGCCAGCAGCCCTTTCCCCCGAATAGAACGGTACTTC. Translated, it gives CASSPFPRIERYF.

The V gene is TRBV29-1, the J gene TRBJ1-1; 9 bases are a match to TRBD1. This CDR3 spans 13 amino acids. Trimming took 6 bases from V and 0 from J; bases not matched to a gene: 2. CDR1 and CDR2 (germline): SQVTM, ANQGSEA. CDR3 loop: CSVDRGLNTEAFF. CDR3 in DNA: TGCAGCGTGGACAGGGGATTGAACACTGAAGCTTTCTTT.

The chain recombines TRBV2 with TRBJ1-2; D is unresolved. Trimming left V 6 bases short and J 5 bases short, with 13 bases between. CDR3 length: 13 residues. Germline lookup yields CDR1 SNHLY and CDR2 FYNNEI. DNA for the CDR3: TGTGCCAGCAGCCCCCAAGATTCTTATGGCTACACCTTC. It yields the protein CASSPQDSYGYTF.

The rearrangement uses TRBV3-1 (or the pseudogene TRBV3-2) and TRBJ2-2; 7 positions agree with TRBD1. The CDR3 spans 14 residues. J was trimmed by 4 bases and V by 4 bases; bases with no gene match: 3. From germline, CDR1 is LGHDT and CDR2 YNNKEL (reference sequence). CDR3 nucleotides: TGTGCCAGCAGCCGAAGGGGGCCCACCGGGGAGCTGTTTTTT. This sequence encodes CASSRRGPTGELFF.

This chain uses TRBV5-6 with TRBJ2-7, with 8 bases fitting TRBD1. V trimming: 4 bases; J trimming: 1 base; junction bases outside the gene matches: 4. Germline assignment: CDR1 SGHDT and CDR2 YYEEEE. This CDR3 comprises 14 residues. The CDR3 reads CASSPQGDSYEQYF. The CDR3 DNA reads TGTGCCAGCAGCCCACAGGGGGATTCCTACGAGCAGTACTTC. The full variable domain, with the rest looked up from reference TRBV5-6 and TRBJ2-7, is DAGVTQSPTHLIKTRGQQVTLRCSPKSGHDTVSWYQQALGQGPQFIFQYYEEEERQRGNFPDRFSGHQFPNYSSELNVNALLLGDSALYLCASSPQGDSYEQYFGPGTRLTVT.

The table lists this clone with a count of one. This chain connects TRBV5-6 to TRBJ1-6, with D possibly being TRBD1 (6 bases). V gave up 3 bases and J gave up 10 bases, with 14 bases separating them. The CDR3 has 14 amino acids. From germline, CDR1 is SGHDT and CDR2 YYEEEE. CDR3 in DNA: TGTGCCAGCAGCTCAACAGGGTGGACCTCACCCCTCCACTTT. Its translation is CASSSTGWTSPLHF.

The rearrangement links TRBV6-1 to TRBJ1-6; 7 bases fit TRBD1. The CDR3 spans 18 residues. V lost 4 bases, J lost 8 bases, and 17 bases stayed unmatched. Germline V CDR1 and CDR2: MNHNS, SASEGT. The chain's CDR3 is CASSAKGGGGAYHSPLHF. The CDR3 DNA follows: TGTGCCAGCAGTGCGAAGGGTGGAGGGGGCGCGTATCATTCACCCCTCCACTTT.

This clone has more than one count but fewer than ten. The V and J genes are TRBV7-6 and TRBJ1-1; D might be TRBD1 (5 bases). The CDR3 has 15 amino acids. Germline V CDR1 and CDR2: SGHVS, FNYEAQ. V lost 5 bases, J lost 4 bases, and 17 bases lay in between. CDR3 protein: CASSEGTLVGTEAFF. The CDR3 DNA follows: TGTGCCAGCAGCGAAGGGACTCTAGTTGGCACTGAAGCTTTCTTT.

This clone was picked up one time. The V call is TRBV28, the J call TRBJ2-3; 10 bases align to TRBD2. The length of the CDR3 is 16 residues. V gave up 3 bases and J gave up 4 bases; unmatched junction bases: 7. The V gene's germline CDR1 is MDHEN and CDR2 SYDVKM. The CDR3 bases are TGTGCCAGCAGTTTGGGACTAGCGCTTACTTCAGATACGCAGTATTTT. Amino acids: CASSLGLALTSDTQYF.

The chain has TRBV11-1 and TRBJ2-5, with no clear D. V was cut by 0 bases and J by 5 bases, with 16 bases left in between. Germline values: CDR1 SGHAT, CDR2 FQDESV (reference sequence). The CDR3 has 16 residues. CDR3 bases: TGTGCCAGCAGCTTAGCCCTCGTACGAGAGCAGGAGACCCAGTACTTC. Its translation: CASSLALVREQETQYF.

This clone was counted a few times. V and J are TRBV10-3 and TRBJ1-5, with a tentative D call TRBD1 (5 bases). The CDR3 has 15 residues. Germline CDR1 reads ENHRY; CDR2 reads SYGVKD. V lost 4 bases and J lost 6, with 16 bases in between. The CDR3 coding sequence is TGTGCCATCAGTGTATCGGGGGAGAACGGTCAGCCCCAGCATTTT. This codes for CAISVSGENGQPQHF.

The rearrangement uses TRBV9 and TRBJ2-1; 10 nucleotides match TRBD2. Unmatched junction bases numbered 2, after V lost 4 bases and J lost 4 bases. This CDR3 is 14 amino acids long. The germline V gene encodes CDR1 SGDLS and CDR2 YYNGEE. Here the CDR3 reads CASSRTSGYNEQFF. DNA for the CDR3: TGTGCCAGCAGCAGGACTAGCGGATACAATGAGCAGTTCTTC.

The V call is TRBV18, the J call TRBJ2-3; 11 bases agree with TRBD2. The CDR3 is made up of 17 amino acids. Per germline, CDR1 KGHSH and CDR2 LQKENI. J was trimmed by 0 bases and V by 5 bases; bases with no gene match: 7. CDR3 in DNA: TGTGCCAGCTCAGCTTCCGGGACTAGCGGTAGCACAGATACGCAGTATTTT. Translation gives CASSASGTSGSTDTQYF. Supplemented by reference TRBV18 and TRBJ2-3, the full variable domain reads NAGVMQNPRHLVRRRGQEARLRCSPMKGHSHVYWYRQLPEEGLKFMVYLQKENIIDESGMPKERFSAEFPKEGPSILRIQQVVRGDSAAYFCASSASGTSGSTDTQYFGPGTRLTVL.

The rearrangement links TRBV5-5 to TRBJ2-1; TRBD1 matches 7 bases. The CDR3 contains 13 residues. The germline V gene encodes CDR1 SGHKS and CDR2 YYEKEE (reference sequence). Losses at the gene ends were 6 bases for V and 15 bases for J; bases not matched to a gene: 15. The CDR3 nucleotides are TGTGCCAGCAACTCGTTTCGGGACAGAGGTCGGTTCTTC. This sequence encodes CASNSFRDRGRFF.

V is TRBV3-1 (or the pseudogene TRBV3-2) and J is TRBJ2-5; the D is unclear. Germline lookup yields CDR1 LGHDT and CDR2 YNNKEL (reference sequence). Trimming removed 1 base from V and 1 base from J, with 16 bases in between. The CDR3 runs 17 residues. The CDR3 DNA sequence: TGTGCCAGCAGCCAAGGGGCAGTCTTCACGGTCCAAGAGACCCAGTACTTC. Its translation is CASSQGAVFTVQETQYF.

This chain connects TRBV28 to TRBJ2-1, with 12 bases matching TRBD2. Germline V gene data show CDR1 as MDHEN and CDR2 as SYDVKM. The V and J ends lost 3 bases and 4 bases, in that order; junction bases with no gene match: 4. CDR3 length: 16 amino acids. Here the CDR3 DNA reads TGTGCCAGCAGTTTTAGCCTAGCGGGAGGGTACAATGAGCAGTTCTTC. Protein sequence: CASSFSLAGGYNEQFF.

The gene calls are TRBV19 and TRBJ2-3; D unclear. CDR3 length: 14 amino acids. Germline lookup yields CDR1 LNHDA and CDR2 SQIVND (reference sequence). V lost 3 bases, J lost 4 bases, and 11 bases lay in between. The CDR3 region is CASSIWGGADTQYF. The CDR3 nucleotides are TGTGCCAGTAGTATCTGGGGTGGAGCAGATACGCAGTATTTT.

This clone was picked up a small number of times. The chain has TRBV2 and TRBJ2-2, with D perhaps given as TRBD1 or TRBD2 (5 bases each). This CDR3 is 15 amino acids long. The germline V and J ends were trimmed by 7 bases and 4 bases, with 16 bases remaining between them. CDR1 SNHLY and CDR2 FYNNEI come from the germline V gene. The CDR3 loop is CASNGPGSTTGELFF. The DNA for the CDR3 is TGTGCCAGCAACGGCCCAGGGAGCACCACCGGGGAGCTGTTTTTT.

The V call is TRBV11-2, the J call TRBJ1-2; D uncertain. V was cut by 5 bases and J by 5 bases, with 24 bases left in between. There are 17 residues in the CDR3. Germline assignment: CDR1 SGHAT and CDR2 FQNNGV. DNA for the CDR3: TGTGCCAGCAGCGCGACGCAGTTCCGGGCCACCCTTTATGGCTACACCTTC. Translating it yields CASSATQFRATLYGYTF.

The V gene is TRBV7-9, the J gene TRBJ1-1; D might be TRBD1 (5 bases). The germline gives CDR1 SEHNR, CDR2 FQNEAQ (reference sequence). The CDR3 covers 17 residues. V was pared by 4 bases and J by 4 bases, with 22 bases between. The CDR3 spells CASSSPPSRDRGTEAFF. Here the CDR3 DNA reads TGTGCCAGCAGCTCCCCCCCCTCCAGGGACCGCGGCACTGAAGCTTTCTTT.

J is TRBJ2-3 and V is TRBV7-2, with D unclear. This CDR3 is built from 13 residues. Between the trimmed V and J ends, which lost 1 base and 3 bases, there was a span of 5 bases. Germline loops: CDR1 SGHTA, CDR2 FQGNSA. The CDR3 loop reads CASSLVSTDTQYF. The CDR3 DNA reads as TGTGCCAGCAGCTTAGTCTCGACAGATACGCAGTATTTT.

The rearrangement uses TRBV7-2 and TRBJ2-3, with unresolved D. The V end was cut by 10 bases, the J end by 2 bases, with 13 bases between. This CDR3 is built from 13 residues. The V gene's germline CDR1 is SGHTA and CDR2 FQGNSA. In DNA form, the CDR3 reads TGTGCCACCTCAGACCAGCCCACAGATACGCAGTATTTT. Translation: CATSDQPTDTQYF.

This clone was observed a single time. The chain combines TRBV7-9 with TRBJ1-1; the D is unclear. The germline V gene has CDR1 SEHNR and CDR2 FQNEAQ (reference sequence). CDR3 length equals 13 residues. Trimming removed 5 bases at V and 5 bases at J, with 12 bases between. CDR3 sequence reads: CASSLVATTEAFF. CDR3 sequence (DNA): TGTGCCAGCAGCCTGGTGGCGACGACTGAAGCTTTCTTT.

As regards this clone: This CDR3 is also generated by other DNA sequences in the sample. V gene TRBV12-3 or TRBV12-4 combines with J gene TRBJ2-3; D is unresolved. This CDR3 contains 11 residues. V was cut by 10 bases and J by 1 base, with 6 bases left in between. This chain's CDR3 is CATRGTDTQYF. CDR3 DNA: TGTGCCACTCGGGGCACAGATACGCAGTATTTT.

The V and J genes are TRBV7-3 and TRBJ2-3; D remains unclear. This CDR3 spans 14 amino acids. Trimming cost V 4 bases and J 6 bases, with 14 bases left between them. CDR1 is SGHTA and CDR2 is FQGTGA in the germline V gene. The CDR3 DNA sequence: TGTGCCAGCAGCTCCCAGGCCCTACCCGATACGCAGTATTTT. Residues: CASSSQALPDTQYF.

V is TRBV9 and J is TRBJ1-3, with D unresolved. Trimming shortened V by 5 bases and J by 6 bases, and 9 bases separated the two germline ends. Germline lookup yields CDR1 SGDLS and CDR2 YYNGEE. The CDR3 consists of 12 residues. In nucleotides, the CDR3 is TGTGCCAGCAGTCCCGTGGAAAACACCATATATTTT. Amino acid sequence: CASSPVENTIYF.